This TCR beta chain comes out of a study of Ad26.COV2.S vaccination and SARS-CoV-2 variants. Described treatment: roughly 20 received Ad26.COV2.S at low or high dose, single or two shots; roughly five received placebo; per-sample allocation not given. Specimens were obtained on day 63 following the first vaccine or placebo injection. This table comes from immunoSEQ multiplex PCR, and its TCRdb copy is limited to in-frame clones, with some not included. The table lists hundreds of thousands of clones, 80% to 90% of them singletons. Trimming removed 3 bases from V and 2 bases from J, with 8 bases in between. CDR1 is LNHDA and CDR2 is SQIVND in the germline V gene (reference sequence). The CDR3 extends over 15 amino acids.

The chain couples TRBV19 to TRBJ2-6, with D maybe TRBD2 (6 bases). This receptor was taken from a person between 18 and 65 years old who received the Ad26.COV2.S COVID-19 vaccine or a placebo. The source material was peripheral blood, sampled in a trial of Ad26.COV2.S vaccine versus placebo. CDR3 in amino acids: CASSMSGAGANVLTF. The CDR3 nucleotides are TGTGCCAGTAGTATGTCGGGAGCTGGGGCCAACGTCCTGACTTTC.